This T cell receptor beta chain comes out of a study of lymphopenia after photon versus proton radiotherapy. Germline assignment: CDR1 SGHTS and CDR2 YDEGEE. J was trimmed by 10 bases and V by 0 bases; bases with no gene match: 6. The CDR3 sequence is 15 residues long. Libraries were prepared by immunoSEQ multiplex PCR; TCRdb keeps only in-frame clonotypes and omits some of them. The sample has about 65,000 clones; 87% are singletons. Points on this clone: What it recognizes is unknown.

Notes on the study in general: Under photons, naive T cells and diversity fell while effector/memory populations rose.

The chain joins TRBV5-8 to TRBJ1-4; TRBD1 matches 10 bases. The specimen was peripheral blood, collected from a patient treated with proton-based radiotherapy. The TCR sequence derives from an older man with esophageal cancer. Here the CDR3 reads CASSLDGTGDGKLFF. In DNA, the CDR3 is TGTGCCAGCAGCTTGGATGGGACAGGGGATGGAAAACTGTTTTTT.